One sample yielded the 18 T cell receptor beta chains listed below, sequenced in a study of blood T cell repertoires in COVID-19. TCRdb keeps only in-frame clones here, not all; method: immunoSEQ multiplex PCR. The data show roughly 100,000 clones, 84% seen once. The material sequenced was peripheral blood. The receptor source for this set is a human donor in a cohort sampled during active COVID-19.

The chain has TRBV12-3 or TRBV12-4 and TRBJ2-7; a weak D match, TRBD1 (6 bases). Trimming removed 3 bases at V and 2 bases at J, with 8 bases between. This CDR3 contains 13 residues. The CDR3 nucleotides read TGTGCCAGCAGTTTGACAGGACCCTACGAGCAGTACTTC. Translation gives CASSLTGPYEQYF.

The rearrangement links TRBV5-1 to TRBJ2-1; D may be TRBD1 (6 bases). Germline V gives CDR1 SGHRS, CDR2 YFSETQ. Trimming took 0 bases from V and 5 from J, leaving 6 bases between them. The CDR3 is 13 residues long. The CDR3 region has the DNA TGCGCCAGCAGCTTGGGGGACAACAATGAGCAGTTCTTC. The encoded protein is CASSLGDNNEQFF.

This chain joins TRBV2 and TRBJ2-1, with D possibly TRBD1 on 6 matching bases. Germline-derived CDR1 and CDR2 are SNHLY and FYNNEI. CDR3 size: 15 residues. V lost 1 base and J lost 7, with 14 bases in between. CDR3 loop: CASSEGNTGFNEQFF. CDR3 bases: TGTGCCAGCAGTGAAGGTAATACAGGGTTTAATGAGCAGTTCTTC.

The chain couples TRBV30 to TRBJ2-2, with D possibly matching TRBD2 (7 bases). V was trimmed by 2 bases and J by 6 bases, leaving 16 bases between them. Per the germline V gene, CDR1 is GTSNPN and CDR2 is SVGIG (reference sequence). CDR3 length equals 15 residues. CDR3 in DNA: TGTGCCTGGAGTAGAGGGGGGGCTCTGTCCGGGGAGCTGTTTTTT. This codes for CAWSRGGALSGELFF.

This chain joins TRBV15 and TRBJ1-1; D is unresolved. Germline values: CDR1 LNHNV, CDR2 YYDKDF (reference sequence). This CDR3 has 14 amino acids. V dropped 2 bases and J dropped 7 bases, with 14 bases sitting between them. CDR3 nucleotide sequence: TGTGCCACCAGCAGACAGACTGATTTCGGTGAAGCTTTCTTT. Protein sequence: CATSRQTDFGEAFF.

V usage is TRBV5-1 and J usage is TRBJ1-1, with a possible D match to TRBD1 (6 bases). The V and J ends lost 7 bases and 6 bases respectively, with 19 bases between them. The germline CDR1 and CDR2 sequences are SGHRS and YFSETQ. CDR3 length: 14 residues. CDR3 sequence reads: CASQTGNSWAEAFF. CDR3 DNA sequence: TGCGCCAGCCAAACAGGGAATTCATGGGCTGAAGCTTTCTTT.

The rearrangement uses TRBV20-1 and TRBJ1-5; D is perhaps TRBD1 (5 bases). Germline V gene sequence: CDR1 DFQATT, CDR2 SNEGSKA (reference sequence). Trimming shortened V by 3 bases and J by 7 bases, and 16 bases separated the two germline ends. The CDR3 is 14 amino acids. CDR3 DNA: TGCAGTGCTAGTTCGGAGGGGAGGGGACAGCCCCAGCATTTT. Translated: CSASSEGRGQPQHF.

V is TRBV2 and J is TRBJ2-1; D may be TRBD2 (6 bases). The V gene lost 6 bases and the J gene lost 5 bases, with 8 bases spanning the gap. This CDR3 comprises 12 residues. The V gene's germline CDR1 is SNHLY and CDR2 FYNNEI. The CDR3 sequence is CASRGLNNEQFF. The CDR3 DNA sequence: TGTGCCAGCAGGGGACTTAACAATGAGCAGTTCTTC.

The chain is built from TRBV5-1 and TRBJ2-1; no firm D call. V lost 0 bases and J 8 bases, leaving 9 bases between the germline ends. Germline loops: CDR1 SGHRS, CDR2 YFSETQ. The CDR3 sequence is 13 residues long. CDR3 sequence reads: CASSLARLHEQFF. CDR3 sequence (DNA): TGCGCCAGCAGCTTGGCCAGGTTGCATGAGCAGTTCTTC.

This chain connects TRBV5-8 to TRBJ1-2; 7 bases line up with TRBD1. Trimming removed 4 bases from V and 0 bases from J; junction bases left unmatched: 6. CDR3 length: 15 amino acids. CDR1 SGHTS and CDR2 YDEGEE come from the germline V gene. The CDR3 region is CASSRPGQTNYGYTF. CDR3 in DNA: TGTGCCAGCAGCCGTCCGGGACAGACTAACTATGGCTACACCTTC.

The chain has TRBV14 and TRBJ2-2, with D uncertain. CDR1 is SGHDN, CDR2 FVKESK, per germline. V lost 0 bases and J 6 bases, leaving 14 bases between the germline ends. This CDR3 is 16 amino acids long. The DNA for the CDR3 is TGTGCCAGCAGCCAAGATCTCGCCAGATCGTCCGGGGAGCTGTTTTTT. Residues: CASSQDLARSSGELFF.

A remark on this clone: The identical CDR3 is also encoded by other nucleotide sequences in the sample. The J gene is TRBJ1-2, the V gene TRBV5-1, with 8 bases that match TRBD1. V shed 0 bases and J 8 bases; nucleotides not matched to a gene: 6. There are 14 residues in the CDR3. CDR1 SGHRS and CDR2 YFSETQ come from the germline V gene. CDR3 region: CASSLAGTGGGYTF. DNA of the CDR3: TGCGCCAGCAGCTTGGCCGGTACAGGGGGAGGCTACACCTTC.

The genes are TRBV27 and TRBJ1-5; D may be TRBD1 (5 bases). The ends were cut back, 6 bases at V and 1 base at J, with 16 bases in the middle. CDR3 size: 16 residues. CDR1 is MNHEY, CDR2 SMNVEV, per germline (reference sequence). Here the CDR3 reads CASSSVGGRSNQPQHF. The CDR3 DNA is TGTGCCAGCAGCTCCGTGGGGGGACGAAGCAATCAGCCCCAGCATTTT.

The V and J genes are TRBV7-8 and TRBJ2-1; TRBD2 aligns across 8 bases. This CDR3 contains 16 residues. V gave up 4 bases and J gave up 6 bases; unmatched junction bases: 11. From germline, CDR1 is SGHVS and CDR2 FQNEAQ. CDR3 nucleotide sequence: TGTGCCAGCAGCTCCAGAGCCCCGACTAGCGCCAATGAGCAGTTCTTC. This sequence encodes CASSSRAPTSANEQFF.

This clone came up once. This chain uses TRBV15 with TRBJ1-2; D gene ambiguous. The V end was cut by 5 bases, the J end by 7 bases, with 11 bases between. Germline assignment: CDR1 LNHNV and CDR2 YYDKDF (reference sequence). This CDR3 spans 12 amino acids. For the CDR3, the DNA is TGTGCCACCAGCCCTTCCTCGGGTGGCTACACCTTC. Translation: CATSPSSGGYTF.

V usage is TRBV7-2 and J usage is TRBJ1-1; TRBD1 aligns across 11 bases. After removal of 4 bases from V and 4 bases from J, the junction contained 11 bases not matched to a gene. This CDR3 spans 17 amino acids. Looked up from germline, CDR1 is SGHTA and CDR2 is FQGNSA. In DNA, the CDR3 is TGTGCCAGCAGCTCTGTGGGGACAGGGGGATCGGGCACTGAAGCTTTCTTT. Translation: CASSSVGTGGSGTEAFF.

J is TRBJ1-1 and V is TRBV5-1, with TRBD1 matching 9 bases. V shed 3 bases, J shed 8 bases, and the junction held 5 bases outside the gene matches. The CDR3 extends over 13 amino acids. CDR1 is SGHRS, CDR2 YFSETQ, per germline. CDR3 in amino acids: CASSSGTGMEAFF. CDR3 in DNA: TGCGCCAGCAGCTCCGGGACAGGGATGGAAGCTTTCTTT. Full variable domain (remainder filled in from reference TRBV5-1 and TRBJ1-1): KAGVTQTPRYLIKTRGQQVTLSCSPISGHRSVSWYQQTPGQGLQFLFEYFSETQRNKGNFPGRFSGRQFSNSRSEMNVSTLELGDSALYLCASSSGTGMEAFFGQGTRLTVV.

The chain joins TRBV7-2 to TRBJ2-1; 11 bases are a match to TRBD2. Trimming removed 5 bases from V and 16 bases from J; junction bases left unmatched: 13. CDR1 SGHTA and CDR2 FQGNSA come from the germline V gene. The CDR3 totals 14 residues. CDR3 region: CASSLGGSGGARFF. CDR3 DNA: TGTGCCAGCAGCCTTGGTGGTAGCGGGGGGGCCCGATTCTTC.